Listed below are T cell receptor beta chains from one sample, sequenced in a study of cytomegalovirus exposure and HLA in healthy donors. Clones were read by immunoSEQ multiplex PCR, and TCRdb kept only the in-frame ones, dropping some. Of roughly 110,000 clones listed, more than 60% are singletons. Sequenced sample: PBMCs. These receptors originate from a man aged 35 to 55 in good health and CMV-seronegative. CDR3s include the opening cysteine and the closing phenylalanine or tryptophan. Fields, in order: CDR3 DNA, CDR3 protein, J gene, V gene, clone size, D gene. The D gene is left open where the match is weak. Clone size appears in some rows only: once, few, many, or a class for an expanded clone.

TGTGCCAGCAGTCGAGGCGATAGGGGGGAGCTGTTTTTT | CASSRGDRGELFF | TRBJ2-2 | TRBV6-1 | few | .
TGTGCTAGTGGTTTGGTACTAGAAGGACAGGGTTACAATGAGCAGTTCTTC | CASGLVLEGQGYNEQFF | TRBJ2-1 | TRBV12-5 | . | TRBD1
TGTGCCAGCTCACCACGGCAGGGAAGCTCCTACGAGCAGTACTTC | CASSPRQGSSYEQYF | TRBJ2-7 | TRBV18 | . | .
TGTGCCAGCAGCAGATCGGACAGCTACAATCAGCCCCAGCATTTT | CASSRSDSYNQPQHF | TRBJ1-5 | TRBV6-5 | few | .
TGTGCCAGCAGCATGGGACTAGCGGGTGGGGAGACCCAGTACTTC | CASSMGLAGGETQYF | TRBJ2-5 | TRBV7-7 | . | TRBD2
TGTGCCAGCAGTTTAATAGGGGGGAACACTGAAGCTTTCTTT | CASSLIGGNTEAFF | TRBJ1-1 | TRBV28 | . | .
TGTGCCAGCACCTACAACCCCAGGGACACCGGGGAGCTGTTTTTT | CASTYNPRDTGELFF | TRBJ2-2 | TRBV6-1 | once | .
TGTGCCAGCAGTGAAGAGGGATGGCCAGAGGGCACTGAAGCTTTCTTT | CASSEEGWPEGTEAFF | TRBJ1-1 | TRBV6-1 | few | .
TGCGCCAGCAGCTTCGACCCCGAATACAGGGGGAGTCTCTACGAGCAGTACTTC | CASSFDPEYRGSLYEQYF | TRBJ2-7 | TRBV5-1 | . | TRBD1
TGTGCCAGCAGTGGATCTCTAGGAAACCCTAATTCACCCCTCCACTTT | CASSGSLGNPNSPLHF | TRBJ1-6 | TRBV6-1 | . | .
TGCGCCAGCAGCTTCACGCAGGGTAGCTCCTACGAGCAGTACTTC | CASSFTQGSSYEQYF | TRBJ2-7 | TRBV5-1 | . | .
TGTGCCAGCTGGGGGCTGCAGGTTGGGGTTTACGAGCAGTACTTC | CASWGLQVGVYEQYF | TRBJ2-7 | TRBV6-1 | . | .
TGCAGCGTGGCGGACCCGGGACAGGCTCGCACCGGGGAGCTGTTTTTT | CSVADPGQARTGELFF | TRBJ2-2 | TRBV29-1 | . | TRBD1
TGCGCCAGCAGCTTGGGGGGCGGTAGCTCCTACAATGAGCAGTTCTTC | CASSLGGGSSYNEQFF | TRBJ2-1 | TRBV5-1 | . | .
TGTGCCAGCAGTGGGGACGGACAGGTCGAAGCTTTCTTT | CASSGDGQVEAFF | TRBJ1-1 | TRBV2 | . | TRBD1
TGTGCCAGCTCACCACCGGTAGGGGGCGAGGAGACCCAGTACTTC | CASSPPVGGEETQYF | TRBJ2-5 | TRBV18 | . | TRBD1
TGTGCCAGCAGCTCGAACAGGGGCTGGGGCACAGATACGCAGTATTTT | CASSSNRGWGTDTQYF | TRBJ2-3 | TRBV7-2 | . | TRBD1
TGCGCCAGCAAGAGACAGTGGGAAATGAACACTGAAGCTTTCTTT | CASKRQWEMNTEAFF | TRBJ1-1 | TRBV5-1 | . | .
TGCGCCAGCAGCCAAGATCCCCGGGGGGGATCAGATACGCAGTATTTT | CASSQDPRGGSDTQYF | TRBJ2-3 | TRBV4-1 | few | TRBD2
TGTGCCAGCAGTCGCCGGGACAAGGAGACCCAGTACTTC | CASSRRDKETQYF | TRBJ2-5 | TRBV6-4 | . | .
TGTGCCAGCAGTTTAGAGGGACAGGCCGTTGGCGAGCAGTACTTC | CASSLEGQAVGEQYF | TRBJ2-7 | TRBV27 | . | TRBD1
TGTGCCAGCAGCTCACCGTCCCCGGGACAAGGTTATGGCTACACCTTC | CASSSPSPGQGYGYTF | TRBJ1-2 | TRBV5-5 | . | .
TGCGCCAGCAGCCTTCGACAGGGCGAAGGTACTGAAGCTTTCTTT | CASSLRQGEGTEAFF | TRBJ1-1 | TRBV4-1 | . | TRBD1
TGTGCCAGCGGTAGAGGGGGCAGCAATCAGCCCCAGCATTTT | CASGRGGSNQPQHF | TRBJ1-5 | TRBV2 | . | TRBD1
TGCGCCAGCAGCTTGGCCCCATCGGGACAGGTAACTGAAGCTTTCTTT | CASSLAPSGQVTEAFF | TRBJ1-1 | TRBV5-1 | . | TRBD1
TGCGCCAGCAGCCAAGATAGCGGGGGGCCCTTGGGGACCCAGTACTTC | CASSQDSGGPLGTQYF | TRBJ2-5 | TRBV4-1 | few | TRBD2
TGTGCCAGCAGTGCTGGGAGGAGCAATCAGCCCCAGCATTTT | CASSAGRSNQPQHF | TRBJ1-5 | TRBV6-1 | . | .
TGTGCCAGCAATACACAGGGGAACTCCTACGAGCAGTACTTC | CASNTQGNSYEQYF | TRBJ2-7 | TRBV6-1 | . | TRBD1
TGTGCCAGCAGCTCGGGTGACAGTGGAAGCAATCAGCCCCAGCATTTT | CASSSGDSGSNQPQHF | TRBJ1-5 | TRBV12-1 | . | .
TGTGCCAGCAGCTTATGGGGGGGCTTCACCGGGGAGCTGTTTTTT | CASSLWGGFTGELFF | TRBJ2-2 | TRBV7-2 | . | .
TGTGCCAGCAGCCAAGACGGGGGGCTAAGGCGGGAGCAGTACTTC | CASSQDGGLRREQYF | TRBJ2-7 | TRBV14 | . | .
TGTGCCAGCAGCTCCAACGCGCCCGGGGGCTATGGCTACACCTTC | CASSSNAPGGYGYTF | TRBJ1-2 | TRBV7-9 | once | .
TGTGCCAGCAGCCCCTCAGCGGGGGGTGGCCGAGATACGCAGTATTTT | CASSPSAGGGRDTQYF | TRBJ2-3 | TRBV4-2 | . | TRBD2
TGCAGCGTTGAAGGGGGGACAGACTACTTTCTTAACTATGGCTACACCTTC | CSVEGGTDYFLNYGYTF | TRBJ1-2 | TRBV29-1 | few | TRBD1
TGTGCCAGCTCACCGGGACAGGGTCAGCCCCAGCATTTT | CASSPGQGQPQHF | TRBJ1-5 | TRBV18 | . | TRBD1
TGTGCCAGCAGGTCGGACAGCGAAGGGTTTAGCGAAAAACTGTTTTTT | CASRSDSEGFSEKLFF | TRBJ1-4 | TRBV2 | . | .
TGTGCCAGCAGCTTCGGCGTCGGACAGGGAGGAAACACCATATATTTT | CASSFGVGQGGNTIYF | TRBJ1-3 | TRBV11-2 | . | TRBD1
TGTGCCAGCAGACACCAGGGAGGGACAGATACGCAGTATTTT | CASRHQGGTDTQYF | TRBJ2-3 | TRBV6-5 | . | TRBD2
TGTGCCAGCAAGACAGAGGCGGGGGGGGGCAATGAGCAGTTCTTC | CASKTEAGGGNEQFF | TRBJ2-1 | TRBV5-4 | . | TRBD2
TGTGCCAGCAGCTTAAGACAGGACTATGGCTACACCTTC | CASSLRQDYGYTF | TRBJ1-2 | TRBV7-9 | . | .
TGTGCCATCAGTGAGCGGGAGGGGGGAACCTACGAGCAGTACTTC | CAISEREGGTYEQYF | TRBJ2-7 | TRBV10-3 | . | TRBD2
TGTGCCAGCAGCCCCACGATTGGGAGTGGCTATGGCTACACCTTC | CASSPTIGSGYGYTF | TRBJ1-2 | TRBV6-1 | . | .
TGTGCCAGCAGCCAGGCAGCGGGGGGGGACTACGAGCAGTACTTC | CASSQAAGGDYEQYF | TRBJ2-7 | TRBV4-2 | . | TRBD2
TGTGCCAGCAGCCCGGGGGGTAGTGGCTACACCTTC | CASSPGGSGYTF | TRBJ1-2 | TRBV11-2 | . | .
TGTGCCAGCAGCCGAACTAGCGGGGGAACCGGGGAGCTGTTTTTT | CASSRTSGGTGELFF | TRBJ2-2 | TRBV13 | . | TRBD2
TGCGCCAGCAGCAGGGGACTAGCGGGGGGAATGTCAGATACGCAGTATTTT | CASSRGLAGGMSDTQYF | TRBJ2-3 | TRBV5-1 | . | TRBD2
TGTGCCAGCAGCCATCCCGGGGTAGCGGGAGCCCAAGAGGCCCAGTACTTC | CASSHPGVAGAQEAQYF | TRBJ2-5 | TRBV5-4 | . | TRBD2
TGCGCCAGCAGCCTACGGACAGGGGGCAATGAGCAGTTCTTC | CASSLRTGGNEQFF | TRBJ2-1 | TRBV5-1 | once | TRBD1
TGTGCCAGCAGCGTATCCGACAGCTCCTATAATTCACCCCTCCACTTT | CASSVSDSSYNSPLHF | TRBJ1-6 | TRBV9 | once | .
TGTGCCAGCAGCCAAGCCCTAGCGGGGGGGCGCAATGAGCAGTTCTTC | CASSQALAGGRNEQFF | TRBJ2-1 | TRBV4-2 | . | TRBD2
TGTGCCAGCAATGAACTACGGGACATCTATGGCTACACCTTC | CASNELRDIYGYTF | TRBJ1-2 | TRBV6-1 | . | .
TGTGCCAGCAGTGATGGGCAGACAGGAAGAAACACCATATATTTT | CASSDGQTGRNTIYF | TRBJ1-3 | TRBV2 | . | .
TGTGCCAGCAGCTCGGAAGGACAGGTCCAAGAGACCCAGTACTTC | CASSSEGQVQETQYF | TRBJ2-5 | TRBV5-4 | . | TRBD1